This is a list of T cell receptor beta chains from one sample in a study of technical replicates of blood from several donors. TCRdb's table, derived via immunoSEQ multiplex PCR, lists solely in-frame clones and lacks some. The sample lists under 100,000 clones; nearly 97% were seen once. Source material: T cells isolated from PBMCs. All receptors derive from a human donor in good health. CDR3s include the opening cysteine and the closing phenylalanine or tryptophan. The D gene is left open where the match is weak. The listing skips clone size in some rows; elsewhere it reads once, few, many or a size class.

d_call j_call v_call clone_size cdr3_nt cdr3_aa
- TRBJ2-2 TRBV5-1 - TGCGCCAGCAGCTTGGCGCGGATTAACACCGGGGAGCTGTTTTTT CASSLARINTGELFF
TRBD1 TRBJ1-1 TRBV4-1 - TGCGCCAGCAGCCTACCTCGACCCCGCACAGGGGTCCAAAACACTGAAGCTTTCTTT CASSLPRPRTGVQNTEAFF
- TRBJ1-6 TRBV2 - TGTGCCAGCAGGGAGGGACGGCCTAATTCACCCCTCCACTTT CASREGRPNSPLHF
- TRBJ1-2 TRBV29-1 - TGCAGCGTCGGATACGGCACAGGATCTAACTATGGCTACACCTTC CSVGYGTGSNYGYTF
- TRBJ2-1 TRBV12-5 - TGTGCTAGTGCCTTCCATACGGGGACCTACAATGAGCAGTTCTTC CASAFHTGTYNEQFF
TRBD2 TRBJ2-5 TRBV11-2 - TGTGCCAGCAGCTTAGCTGGCGGGGGGGCCATAGAGACCCAGTACTTC CASSLAGGGAIETQYF
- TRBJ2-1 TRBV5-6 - TGTGCCAGCAGCCTACTTGGGGCTTTTTACAATGAGCAGTTCTTC CASSLLGAFYNEQFF
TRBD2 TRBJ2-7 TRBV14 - TGTGCCAGCAGCCAAGATCGCGGTTCGTTGGTGTCTAGCGGACGCTACGAGCAGTACTTC CASSQDRGSLVSSGRYEQYF
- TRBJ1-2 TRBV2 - TGTGCCAGCAGTGAATGGGGTAGGGGGGGCCGGGATGGCTACACCTTC CASSEWGRGGRDGYTF
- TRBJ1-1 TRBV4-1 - TGCGCCAGCAGCCAAGATCATGGAGGGTACGCTGAAGCTTTCTTT CASSQDHGGYAEAFF
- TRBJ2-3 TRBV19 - TGTGCCAGTAGTATAACGGCAGATACGCAGTATTTT CASSITADTQYF
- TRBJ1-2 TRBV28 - TGTGCCAGCAGTTTTAGATTGAGGGCCGTGAGTGGCTACACCTTC CASSFRLRAVSGYTF
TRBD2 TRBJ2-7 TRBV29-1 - TGCAGCGTGGGACTAGCGGGTTTGTACGAGCAGTACTTC CSVGLAGLYEQYF
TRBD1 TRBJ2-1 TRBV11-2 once TGTGCCAGCAGCTCCCGGGACAGTCAGAAATTCAGGGGGCAGTTCTTC CASSSRDSQKFRGQFF